This TCR beta chain was retrieved from a study of T cell repertoires in aging, cancer and after chemotherapy (dated by TCRdb to the late 2010s). For context, the study as a whole: Six donor age groups were covered, ranging from 30 or younger up to 70 or older, and each group contained at least three individuals. Control TCR repertoires from healthy donors were recorded across several months to years, and re-sampling revealed clear clonal overlap. Approximately 10 million TCR reads were contained in the full dataset. To look at immunoaging and at how T cells reconstitute after chemotherapy, the study profiled TCR beta repertoires in peripheral blood from both healthy donors and cancer patients. The cohort comprised about 220 cancer patients, roughly 93 with hematological and fewer than 140 with solid cancers, plus 95 healthy donors as a reference group. General study outcomes and caveats: In both cancer cohorts, the median generation probability rose over the chemotherapy interval, which suggests that the repertoire was reconstituted through rebound thymic output. According to the authors, the repertoire data do not allow conclusions to be drawn about immunological memory after chemotherapy. Untreated patients with hematological or solid cancers showed significantly lower blood TCR diversity and higher clonality than age-matched healthy donors. Declining TCR diversity with age in healthy donors was mainly explained by loss of richness; in cancer patients, loss of evenness also contributed.

Instead of sorted cells or RNA, genomic DNA extracted from peripheral blood served as the source for amplifying TCR beta rearrangements. This clonotype was seen once. Its target antigen remains unknown. The input lacks base qualities; no much larger clone sits a single base away. A read on its own is weak evidence. The CDR3, from cysteine to phenylalanine, totals 16 residues. Only CDR3 DNA remains: 48 bases, in frame from the first base. From a lookup of the germline V gene, CDR1 and CDR2 are SGHTA and FQGNSA. After removal of 2 bases from V and 5 bases from J, the junction retains 6 bases not matched to a gene. Rearranged TRB sequences spanning V, D and J segments were amplified in a multiplex touch-down PCR with a mixed TRB-A/B primer pool. Illumina adapters and sample indices were added to the amplicons in two consecutive PCR reactions performed with Phusion HS II polymerase. Amplicons were gel-purified with the NucleoSpin Gel and PCR Clean-up kit, then checked with Qubit and an Agilent 2100 Bioanalyzer. Sequencing of libraries was carried out on an Illumina MiSeq in 600-cycle, single-indexed, paired-end runs. The study's processing was this. MiXCR versions 2.12 and 3.0.5 were used to process the TRB sequences. A clone was defined as each unique CDR3 nucleotide sequence, and only productive sequences supported by at least two reads were kept. The repertoire metrics were Shannon diversity, evenness, clonality (calculated as one minus evenness), and diversity profiles parameterized by alpha from 0 to 5. The IGoR algorithm was used to compute generation probabilities of clones in paired pre- and post-chemotherapy samples. TCRdb's own reprocessing of the public reads used fastp at Q25 and MiXCR and kept productive beta chains. Here each entry gathers all rows of one CDR3 protein and keeps the most common genes and DNA. TCRdb, not the authors, supplied the V and J calls. This sample is represented by about 11,000 distinct CDR3 sequences; about 42% of them were singletons. The ten largest clones represent approximately 7.3% of the sample.

Sample: blood. This sequence was found in a human donor in good health. This chain is built from TRBV7-2 and TRBJ2-2, with 9 central nucleotides matching TRBD1. In nucleotide form, the sequence is TGTGCCAGCAGCTTAACCGGGACAGGGATAACCGGGGAGCTGTTTTTT. Its protein product is CASSLTGTGITGELFF.